This TCR beta chain was captured in a study of OX40 agonist ivuxolimab in advanced cancers. This clone was seen a handful of times. What it binds is not known. Germline V gives CDR1 SGHDT, CDR2 YYEEEE. The CDR3 sequence is 13 residues long. With 4 bases clipped from V and 3 bases from J, the junction kept 4 bases outside the gene matches. Broader study findings: More expanded clones were seen, on average, in CD8+ T cells than in CD4+.

Measured with immunoSEQ multiplex PCR; TCRdb has only the in-frame clones, and not every one. The sample includes tens of thousands of clones, around 90% seen only once; the top ten take 0.32%. The source was CD4+ or CD8+ T cells sorted from blood, collected in a trial of the OX40 agonist ivuxolimab. This TCR was sampled from an adult with an advanced solid tumor such as melanoma, head and neck, liver or kidney cancer. This sequence joins TRBV5-6 and TRBJ2-7, with TRBD1 matching 7 bases. CDR3 nucleotide sequence: TGTGCCAGCAGCCGAGACAGGGTCTACGAGCAGTACTTC. Protein product: CASSRDRVYEQYF.